One sample yielded the 10 T cell receptor beta chains listed below, sequenced in a study of blood T cell repertoires in COVID-19 (dated by TCRdb to 2020 to 2021). Preparation of the library involved the immunoSEQ multiplex PCR assay. As stored in TCRdb, this immuneACCESS dataset retains in-frame rearrangements with V and J assigned. A fraction of the clones does not appear; measured against another copy, unresolved V genes explain less than half of the discrepancy, and the remainder lacks a known reason. For this sample there are about 310,000 clones; around 87% appear just once. The biggest ten clones account for 1% of the sample. Material for sequencing was peripheral blood. These receptor sequences come from a man in his fifties with active or convalescent COVID-19.

The V call is TRBV10-3, the J call TRBJ1-5; unclear D gene. CDR3 length: 14 residues. The germline CDR1 and CDR2 sequences are ENHRY and SYGVKD. V shed 4 bases and J shed 2 bases, with 9 bases lying between them. The CDR3 bases are TGTGCCATCAGTGTATCAGGCGGCAATCAGCCCCAGCATTTT. This translates into CAISVSGGNQPQHF.

The chain uses TRBV5-5 and TRBJ2-3, with TRBD2 matching 9 bases. There are 15 residues in the CDR3. The trim removed 7 bases at V and 3 bases at J, leaving 9 bases unmatched. Looked up from germline, CDR1 is SGHKS and CDR2 is YYEKEE (reference sequence). The CDR3 here is CASRWNSGGTDTQYF. CDR3 sequence (DNA): TGTGCCAGCCGCTGGAATAGCGGGGGTACAGATACGCAGTATTTT. The variable domain in full, with the rest retrieved from reference TRBV5-5 and TRBJ2-3, is DAGVTQSPTHLIKTRGQQVTLRCSPISGHKSVSWYQQVLGQGPQFIFQYYEKEERGRGNFPDRFSARQFPNYSSELNVNALLLGDSALYLCASRWNSGGTDTQYFGPGTRLTVL.

The J gene is TRBJ2-2, the V gene TRBV11-3; 8 bases are a match to TRBD1. The germline CDR1 and CDR2 sequences are SGHNT and YENEEA. The V segment lost 4 bases and the J segment 7 bases; nucleotides outside the gene matches: 8. The CDR3 runs 15 residues. The CDR3 DNA reads TGTGCCAGCAGCTCTTGGACAGGGAACGGCGGGGAGCTGTTTTTT. This translates into CASSSWTGNGGELFF.

As for this clone: The same CDR3 can be traced to other DNA sequences in this sample. The rearrangement links TRBV6-2 or TRBV6-3 to TRBJ1-2; TRBD1 matches 9 bases. Germline values: CDR1 MNHEY, CDR2 SVGEGT. The CDR3 length is 14 residues. After removal of 4 bases from V and 2 bases from J, the junction contained 2 bases not matched to a gene. The CDR3 nucleotides are TGTGCCAGCAGTTCGACAGGGGGGAACTATGGCTACACCTTC. This codes for CASSSTGGNYGYTF.

The chain combines TRBV18 with TRBJ1-3; D gene ambiguous. CDR1 is KGHSH and CDR2 is LQKENI in the germline V gene. This CDR3 is built from 17 residues. V lost 3 bases to trimming and J lost 6 bases, with 21 bases between them. CDR3 nucleotide sequence: TGTGCCAGCTCACCCCAGTCCGGGCGGGGATCGGAAAACACCATATATTTT. Protein sequence: CASSPQSGRGSENTIYF.

The chain uses TRBV21-1 and TRBJ2-2; the table's D gene call, TRBD2, was not cross checked with the DNA. TRBV21-1 is shown as a pseudogene. The CDR3 loop spans 13 amino acids. The CDR3 loop reads CASRNTNTGELFF. The CDR3 coding sequence is TGTGCCAGCAGAAATACGAACACCGGGGAGCTGTTTTTT.

This rearrangement joins TRBV14 to TRBJ2-2; a possible D gene is TRBD1 (6 bases). V lost 4 bases and J lost 4, with 16 bases in between. Germline V lookup: CDR1 SGHDN, CDR2 FVKESK. The CDR3 sequence is 16 residues long. The CDR3 nucleotides are TGTGCCAGCAGCCCTGCCAGGGACATAAGCACCGGGGAGCTGTTTTTT. It specifies CASSPARDISTGELFF. Based on the CDR3 plus reference TRBV14 and TRBJ2-2, the full variable domain is EAGVTQFPSHSVIEKGQTVTLRCDPISGHDNLYWYRRVMGKEIKFLLHFVKESKQDESGMPNNRFLAERTGGTYSTLKVQPAELEDSGVYFCASSPARDISTGELFFGEGSRLTVL.

The chain couples TRBV2 to TRBJ1-5; no definite D call. This CDR3 comprises 12 residues. Germline V gene sequence: CDR1 SNHLY, CDR2 FYNNEI. Trimming took off 3 bases at V and 9 bases at J, with 9 bases between the two ends. The chain's CDR3 is CASSDPGRPQHF. The CDR3 bases are TGTGCCAGCAGTGATCCCGGGAGGCCCCAGCATTTT.

The chain employs TRBV9 and TRBJ1-1; no reliable D call. CDR3 size: 14 residues. Per the germline V gene, CDR1 is SGDLS and CDR2 is YYNGEE. The V end lost 0 bases, the J end lost 0 bases, and 6 bases lay between the germline ends. The CDR3 region is CASSVGDMNTEAFF. DNA of the CDR3: TGTGCCAGCAGCGTAGGAGACATGAACACTGAAGCTTTCTTT.

The chain is built from TRBV19 and TRBJ2-7; 8 bases align to TRBD1. CDR1 and CDR2 from the germline V gene are LNHDA and SQIVND (reference sequence). The CDR3 covers 13 residues. Trimming at V came to 5 bases and at J to 3 bases, leaving 3 bases not matched to a gene. The CDR3 spells CASSAGTGYEQYF. The CDR3 bases are TGTGCCAGTAGTGCCGGGACAGGCTACGAGCAGTACTTC.